This T cell receptor beta chain was obtained from a study of technical replicates of blood from a handful of donors. The protocol was immunoSEQ multiplex PCR, while the TCRdb copy is restricted to in-frame clones and leaves out a portion. Here the sample spans about 97,000 clones, about 95% being singletons. Germline V gene data show CDR1 as SGHTA and CDR2 as FQGNSA. The V end was cut by 2 bases, the J end by 0 bases, with 10 bases between. The CDR3 runs to 16 residues. This receptor was obtained from a human donor in good health. The rearrangement uses TRBV7-2 and TRBJ2-2; D gene unclear. Source material: T cells isolated from PBMCs. The CDR3 sequence: CASSLMSFTNTGELFF. For the CDR3, the DNA is TGTGCCAGCAGCTTAATGTCCTTTACGAACACCGGGGAGCTGTTTTTT. The entire variable domain, with the rest obtained from reference TRBV7-2 and TRBJ2-2, is as follows: GAGVSQSPSNKVTEKGKDVELRCDPISGHTALYWYRQSLGQGLEFLIYFQGNSAPDKSGLPSDRFSAERTGGSVSTLTIQRTQQEDSAVYLCASSLMSFTNTGELFFGEGSRLTVL.